This T cell receptor (beta chain) stems from a study of cytomegalovirus exposure and HLA in healthy donors. PCR employed 60 Vbeta and 13 Jbeta primers. TCRdb's table, derived via immunoSEQ multiplex PCR, lists solely in-frame clones and lacks some. The table lists approximately 70,000 clones, about two thirds of them singletons. Material for sequencing was PBMCs. This TCR was recovered from a man aged 40-50 years in good health and CMV-seropositive.

The CDR3 spells CACSRNRGAGYEQYF. The CDR3 bases are TGCGCTTGCTCCCGCAACAGGGGAGCCGGATACGAGCAGTACTTC. The chain recombines TRBV5-1 with TRBJ2-7, with 7 bases that match TRBD1. This CDR3 comprises 15 residues. The germline V gene has CDR1 SGHRS and CDR2 YFSETQ.